The present entry profiles one TCR beta chain with its context. Its matching antigen is unknown. This sample stems from a study of PD-1 blockade in classical Hodgkin lymphoma. Findings of the study overall: Reports indicated that newly diagnosed patients had lower baseline TCR diversity than healthy donors did.

As to time point: newly diagnosed, previously untreated cHL patient sample. The study purified CD4+ T cells from thawed PBMCs using magnetic negative selection. The assay was immunoSEQ multiplex PCR, and TCRdb's table has in-frame clones only and misses some. Seen here are about 35,000 clones, 80% to 90% observed once, and the top ten hold approximately 0.22%. The receptor's source is a human donor with classical Hodgkin lymphoma. Sequencing was performed on CD4+ T cells from blood.

The CDR3 region has the DNA TGTGCCAGCAGCTTGGAGGTAGGGACTAGCGGGGGAGGCCCAGAGACCCAGTACTTC. Protein sequence: CASSLEVGTSGGGPETQYF. The chain couples TRBV5-5 to TRBJ2-5, with 14 bases fitting TRBD2. This CDR3 has 19 residues. J was trimmed by 4 bases and V by 0 bases; bases with no gene match: 11. CDR1 and CDR2 (germline): SGHKS, YYEKEE (reference sequence).